The 24 T cell receptor beta chains below come from one sample, sequenced in a study of blood T cell repertoires in COVID-19. Assay used: immunoSEQ multiplex PCR; TCRdb lists only in-frame clones, some missing. The data contain 310,000 or so clones, around 82% of them singletons. Sequenced: peripheral blood. These TCRs come from a woman in her 50s with acute or convalescent COVID-19.

With respect to this clone: The sample carries other DNA sequences with the same CDR3. This rearrangement joins TRBV5-1 to TRBJ2-3; 10 positions agree with TRBD2. V lost 2 bases and J lost 3; bases outside the gene matches: 3. CDR1 is SGHRS, CDR2 YFSETQ, per germline. The CDR3 length is 15 residues. DNA for the CDR3: TGCGCCAGCAGCTTTTTAGCGGGAGGTACAGATACGCAGTATTTT. This codes for CASSFLAGGTDTQYF.

This chain links TRBV18 with TRBJ1-2, with 7 bases fitting TRBD1. Germline CDR1 reads KGHSH; CDR2 reads LQKENI. The CDR3 has 17 amino acids. V was clipped by 4 bases and J by 2 bases; unmatched bases: 13. CDR3 sequence reads: CASSLSSTGAINYGYTF. The CDR3 DNA follows: TGTGCCAGCTCACTGTCGAGTACAGGGGCCATCAACTATGGCTACACCTTC.

This clone was counted a few times. This sequence joins TRBV6-4 and TRBJ1-6; perhaps TRBD1 as D (5 bases). With 3 bases removed from V and 6 bases from J, the gap between germline ends came to 9 bases. The CDR3 totals 14 residues. From germline, CDR1 is MRHNA and CDR2 SNTAGT. CDR3 in amino acids: CASSDRDSNSPLHF. The CDR3 DNA reads TGTGCCAGCAGTGATCGGGACTCTAATTCACCCCTCCACTTT.

The chain joins TRBV24-1 to TRBJ1-1; 7 nucleotides line up with TRBD1. Per the germline V gene, CDR1 is KGHDR and CDR2 is SFDVKD. V lost 4 bases, J lost 4 bases, and 8 bases stayed unmatched. CDR3 length equals 15 residues. Here the CDR3 reads CATSDPKPGGTEAFF. CDR3 in DNA: TGTGCCACCAGTGACCCCAAGCCAGGGGGCACTGAAGCTTTCTTT.

This chain uses TRBV11-2 with TRBJ2-3; D gene uncertain. The V gene lost 4 bases and the J gene lost 0 bases, with 8 bases spanning the gap. The CDR3 length is 14 residues. Germline V lookup: CDR1 SGHAT, CDR2 FQNNGV. CDR3 sequence: CASSSVTSTDTQYF. Here the CDR3 DNA reads TGTGCCAGCAGCTCCGTCACTAGCACAGATACGCAGTATTTT. The full variable domain, with the rest looked up from reference TRBV11-2 and TRBJ2-3, is EAGVAQSPRYKIIEKRQSVAFWCNPISGHATLYWYQQILGQGPKLLIQFQNNGVVDDSQLPKDRFSAERLKGVDSTLKIQPAKLEDSAVYLCASSSVTSTDTQYFGPGTRLTVL.

J is TRBJ2-5 and V is TRBV21-1; the table's TRBD2 call for D was not verified on the DNA. TRBV21-1 has pseudogene status. The CDR3 is 19 residues long. In nucleotides, the CDR3 is TGTGCCAGCAGCAAAGCTCCAGGACTAGCGGGAGATCCCCAAGAGACCCAGTACTTC. Residues: CASSKAPGLAGDPQETQYF.

The chain is built from TRBV10-2 and TRBJ1-3; 9 bases are a match to TRBD1. The ends lost 3 bases at V and 8 bases at J; junction bases unmatched: 8. The CDR3 sequence is 15 residues long. The germline CDR1 and CDR2 sequences are WSHSY and SAAADI. The CDR3 spells CASSDPRRDRDTIYF. The CDR3 DNA is TGCGCCAGCAGTGACCCTCGGAGGGACAGGGACACCATATATTTT.

The chain joins TRBV19 to TRBJ1-2, with D possibly matching TRBD1 (6 bases). V was cut by 3 bases and J by 2 bases, with 10 bases left in between. Germline values: CDR1 LNHDA, CDR2 SQIVND (reference sequence). This CDR3 has 14 amino acids. The CDR3 nucleotides read TGTGCCAGTAGTATGCTGGGGGCCAACTATGGCTACACCTTC. Amino acid sequence: CASSMLGANYGYTF.

The chain joins TRBV4-1 to TRBJ1-2, with a possible D match to TRBD1 (5 bases). The V end was cut by 4 bases, the J end by 5 bases, with 14 bases between. The CDR3 loop spans 14 amino acids. Germline V lookup: CDR1 MGHRA, CDR2 YSYEKL. The CDR3 DNA sequence: TGCGCCAGCAGCCCCTCGGGGGGGGAGTATGGCTACACCTTC. Protein sequence: CASSPSGGEYGYTF.

The chain combines TRBV3-1 (or the pseudogene TRBV3-2) with TRBJ1-2; unclear D gene. Trimming left V 1 base short and J 6 bases short, with 3 bases between. This CDR3 contains 11 residues. Germline assignment: CDR1 LGHDT and CDR2 YNNKEL (reference sequence). In DNA, the CDR3 is TGTGCCAGCAGCCAAGGAGATGGCTACACCTTC. Translation: CASSQGDGYTF.

The count of this clone is one. The chain is built from TRBV6-1 and TRBJ2-7, with TRBD2 matching over 12 bases. The length of the CDR3 is 16 residues. The junction had 4 bases not matched to a gene; V was cut back by 0 bases and J by 4 bases. CDR1 MNHNS and CDR2 SASEGT come from the germline V gene. The CDR3 loop reads CASSEAATSGSYEQYF. DNA of the CDR3: TGTGCCAGCAGTGAAGCTGCGACTAGCGGGAGTTACGAGCAGTACTTC.

V gene TRBV4-1 combines with J gene TRBJ2-3; weak D call: TRBD1 (5 bases). V lost 2 bases and J 3 bases, leaving 6 bases between the germline ends. The germline V gene encodes CDR1 MGHRA and CDR2 YSYEKL. This CDR3 region has 13 residues. CDR3 nucleotide sequence: TGCGCCAGCAGCCAAAAGGGGACAGATACGCAGTATTTT. Translated, it gives CASSQKGTDTQYF.

The V gene is TRBV11-2, the J gene TRBJ1-2; D is perhaps TRBD1 (5 bases). Trimming left V 5 bases short and J 0 bases short, with 10 bases between. CDR3 length: 14 amino acids. Germline CDR1 and CDR2: SGHAT and FQNNGV. The CDR3 protein is CASSRGGANYGYTF. DNA of the CDR3: TGTGCCAGCAGCCGCGGGGGGGCTAACTATGGCTACACCTTC.

The chain couples TRBV29-1 to TRBJ1-2; D remains unclear. The CDR3 is 15 residues long. CDR1 is SQVTM and CDR2 is ANQGSEA in the germline V gene. V was cut by 2 bases and J by 4 bases, with 17 bases left in between. The chain's CDR3 is CSVENGLARSYGYTF. In DNA form, the CDR3 reads TGCAGCGTTGAAAACGGCCTCGCACGGAGCTATGGCTACACCTTC.

The genes are TRBV6-6 and TRBJ2-6; no definite D call. The CDR3 runs 14 residues. Trimming removed 6 bases from V and 2 bases from J, with 8 bases in between. CDR1 is MNHNY, CDR2 SVGAGI, per germline (reference sequence). Here the CDR3 DNA reads TGTGCCAGCAGCTACCTCCCTGGGGCCAACGTCCTGACTTTC. Translation: CASSYLPGANVLTF.

The chain joins TRBV21-1 to TRBJ1-4; TRBD1, as called in the table, went unchecked against the DNA. TRBV21-1 has pseudogene status. The CDR3 is 21 amino acids. CDR3 coding DNA: TGTGCCAGCAGCAAAAGGTCGCATGTGGGGCCTATCCCCGACATTAATGAAAAACTGTTTTTT. Its protein product is CASSKRSHVGPIPDINEKLFF.

V usage is TRBV19 and J usage is TRBJ2-5, with 14 bases aligning to TRBD2. V was pared by 4 bases and J by 5 bases, with 6 bases of the junction left unmatched. The V gene's germline CDR1 is LNHDA and CDR2 SQIVND (reference sequence). This CDR3 comprises 16 residues. The CDR3 region is CASSTATSGGVETQYF. The CDR3 region has the DNA TGTGCCAGTAGTACAGCGACTAGCGGGGGGGTTGAGACCCAGTACTTC. Using reference TRBV19 and TRBJ2-5 for the parts outside the CDR3, the full variable domain is DGGITQSPKYLFRKEGQNVTLSCEQNLNHDAMYWYRQDPGQGLRLIYYSQIVNDFQKGDIAEGYSVSREKKESFPLTVTSAQKNPTAFYLCASSTATSGGVETQYFGPGTRLLVL.

The V and J genes are TRBV6-1 and TRBJ2-2, with D perhaps matching TRBD1 (7 bases). The V end lost 0 bases, the J end lost 0 bases, and 23 bases lay between the germline ends. The CDR3 spans 21 residues. Germline V CDR1 and CDR2: MNHNS, SASEGT. The CDR3 DNA follows: TGTGCCAGCAGTGAAGCGGGACAGCTAGCGCTACTACCCGCGAACACCGGGGAGCTGTTTTTT. It yields the protein CASSEAGQLALLPANTGELFF.

The V gene is TRBV21-1, the J gene TRBJ2-3; TRBD2, the D gene given by the table, was not confirmed from the DNA. TRBV21-1 is listed as a pseudogene. The length of the CDR3 is 13 residues. CDR3 nucleotides: TGTGCCAGATCAGCGGGAGCGACAGATACGCAGTATTTT. This translates into CARSAGATDTQYF.

This clone has only one observation. CDR3 nucleotides: TGTGCCAGCTACAGGGCAACCCAGTACTTC. It is translated as CASYRATQYF. V and J are TRBV2 and TRBJ2-5, with D possibly being TRBD1 (6 bases). The V end lost 8 bases, the J end lost 8 bases, and 9 bases lay between the germline ends. Per germline, CDR1 SNHLY and CDR2 FYNNEI. The CDR3 totals 10 residues.

This clone was counted once. J is TRBJ2-5 and V is TRBV13; 9 nucleotides agree with TRBD2. The CDR3 spans 15 residues. V dropped 5 bases and J dropped 5; count of bases not matched to a gene: 9. Germline V gene lookup returns CDR1 PRHDT and CDR2 FYEKMQ (reference sequence). The CDR3 sequence: CASSLSGGRWETQYF. The CDR3 DNA is TGTGCCAGCAGCCTTAGCGGGGGAAGGTGGGAGACCCAGTACTTC.

The rearrangement links TRBV5-1 to TRBJ2-7; TRBD2 aligns across 12 bases. Losses at the gene ends were 0 bases for V and 2 bases for J; bases not matched to a gene: 3. The CDR3 runs to 16 residues. Germline assignment: CDR1 SGHRS and CDR2 YFSETQ. Written as DNA, the CDR3 is TGCGCCAGCAGCTTGGGACTAGCGGGAGCCGCCTACGAGCAGTACTTC. This translates into CASSLGLAGAAYEQYF.

This chain joins TRBV5-6 and TRBJ2-7; 11 bases align to TRBD1. CDR3 length equals 18 residues. Germline CDR1 reads SGHDT; CDR2 reads YYEEEE. J lost 2 bases, V lost 5 bases, and 15 bases had no gene match. The CDR3 bases are TGTGCCAGCAGTCTCGACGGGGGATCGGGACAGGGGGCCTACGAGCAGTACGTC. Protein product: CASSLDGGSGQGAYEQYV.

The chain links TRBV6-7 to TRBJ2-2; D is possibly TRBD1 (6 bases). TRBV6-7 is assigned to the ORF class and has an uncertain function. V was shortened by 3 bases and J by 1 base, with 9 bases between the two germline ends. This CDR3 has 15 amino acids. The CDR3 is CASSYTGMNTGELFF. The CDR3 nucleotides read TGTGCCAGCAGTTATACAGGGATGAACACCGGGGAGCTGTTTTTT.